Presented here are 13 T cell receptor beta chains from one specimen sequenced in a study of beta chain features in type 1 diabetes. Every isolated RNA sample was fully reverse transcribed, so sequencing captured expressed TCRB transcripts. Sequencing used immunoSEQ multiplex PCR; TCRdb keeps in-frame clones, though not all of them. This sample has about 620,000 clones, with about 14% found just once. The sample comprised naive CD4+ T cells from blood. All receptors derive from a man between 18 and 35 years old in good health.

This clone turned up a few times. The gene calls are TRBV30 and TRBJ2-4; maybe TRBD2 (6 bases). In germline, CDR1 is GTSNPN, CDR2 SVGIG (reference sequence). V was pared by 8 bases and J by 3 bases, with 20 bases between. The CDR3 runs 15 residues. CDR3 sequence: CAGGDGLGGKNIQYF. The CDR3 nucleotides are TGTGCCGGAGGGGATGGGCTAGGAGGCAAAAACATTCAGTACTTC.

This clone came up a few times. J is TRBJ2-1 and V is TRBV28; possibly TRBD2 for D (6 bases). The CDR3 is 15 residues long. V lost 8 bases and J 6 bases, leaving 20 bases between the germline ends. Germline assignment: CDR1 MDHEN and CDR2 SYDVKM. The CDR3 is CASAYLLGLTNEQFF. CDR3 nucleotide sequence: TGTGCCAGCGCATACCTGTTGGGACTTACCAATGAGCAGTTCTTC.

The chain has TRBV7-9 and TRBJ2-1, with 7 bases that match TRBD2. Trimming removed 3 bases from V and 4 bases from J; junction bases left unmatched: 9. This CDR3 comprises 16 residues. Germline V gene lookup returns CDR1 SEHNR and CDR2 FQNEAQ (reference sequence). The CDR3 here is CASSFLLAERYNEQFF. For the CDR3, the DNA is TGTGCCAGCAGCTTTTTGCTAGCGGAGAGATACAATGAGCAGTTCTTC.

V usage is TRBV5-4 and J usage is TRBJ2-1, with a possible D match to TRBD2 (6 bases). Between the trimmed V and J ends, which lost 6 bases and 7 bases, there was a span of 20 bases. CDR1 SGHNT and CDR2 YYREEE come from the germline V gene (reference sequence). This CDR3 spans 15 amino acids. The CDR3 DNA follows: TGTGCCAGCACCCCGAGCCGGAGGGGCGGGAATGAGCAGTTCTTC. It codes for CASTPSRRGGNEQFF. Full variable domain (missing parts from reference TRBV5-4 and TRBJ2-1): ETGVTQSPTHLIKTRGQQVTLRCSSQSGHNTVSWYQQALGQGPQFIFQYYREEENGRGNFPPRFSGLQFPNYSSELNVNALELDDSALYLCASTPSRRGGNEQFFGPGTRLTVL.

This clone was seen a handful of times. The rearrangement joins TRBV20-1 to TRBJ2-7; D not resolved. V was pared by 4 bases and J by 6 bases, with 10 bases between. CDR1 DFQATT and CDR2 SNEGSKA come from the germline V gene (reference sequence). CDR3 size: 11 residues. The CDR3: CSAMSSGEQYF. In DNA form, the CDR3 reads TGCAGTGCTATGAGTTCCGGCGAGCAGTACTTC.

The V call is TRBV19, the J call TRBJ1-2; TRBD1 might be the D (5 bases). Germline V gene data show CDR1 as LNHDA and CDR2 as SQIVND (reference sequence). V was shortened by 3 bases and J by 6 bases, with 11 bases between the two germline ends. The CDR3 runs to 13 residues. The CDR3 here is CASSIEGFDGYTF. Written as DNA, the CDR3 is TGTGCCAGTAGTATTGAGGGGTTTGATGGCTACACCTTC.

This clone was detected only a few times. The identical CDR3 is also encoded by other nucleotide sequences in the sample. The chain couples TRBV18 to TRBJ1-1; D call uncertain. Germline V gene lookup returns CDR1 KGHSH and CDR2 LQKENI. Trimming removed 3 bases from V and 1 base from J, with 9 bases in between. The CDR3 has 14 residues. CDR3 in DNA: TGTGCCAGCTCACCGTTGGCAGGGAACACTGAAGCTTTCTTT. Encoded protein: CASSPLAGNTEAFF.

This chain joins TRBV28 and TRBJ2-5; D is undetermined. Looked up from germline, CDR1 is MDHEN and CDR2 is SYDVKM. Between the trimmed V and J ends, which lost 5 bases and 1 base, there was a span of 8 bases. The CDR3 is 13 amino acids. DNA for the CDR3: TGTGCCAGCAGTAACACACTCCAAGAGACCCAGTACTTC. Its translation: CASSNTLQETQYF.

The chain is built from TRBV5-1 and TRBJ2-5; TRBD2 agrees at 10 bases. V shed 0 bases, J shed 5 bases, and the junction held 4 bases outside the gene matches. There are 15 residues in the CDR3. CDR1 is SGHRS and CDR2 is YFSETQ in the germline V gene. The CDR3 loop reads CASSLASGREETQYF. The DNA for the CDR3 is TGCGCCAGCAGCTTGGCTAGCGGGAGAGAGGAGACCCAGTACTTC. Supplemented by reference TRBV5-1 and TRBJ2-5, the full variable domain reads KAGVTQTPRYLIKTRGQQVTLSCSPISGHRSVSWYQQTPGQGLQFLFEYFSETQRNKGNFPGRFSGRQFSNSRSEMNVSTLELGDSALYLCASSLASGREETQYFGPGTRLLVL.

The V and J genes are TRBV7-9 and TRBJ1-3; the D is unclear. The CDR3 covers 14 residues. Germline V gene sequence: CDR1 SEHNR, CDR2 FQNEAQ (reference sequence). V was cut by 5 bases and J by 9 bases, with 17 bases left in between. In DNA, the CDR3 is TGTGCCAGCAGCCCGACAATCCCAGTATCCACCATATATTTT. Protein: CASSPTIPVSTIYF. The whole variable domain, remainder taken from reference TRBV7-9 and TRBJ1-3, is DTGVSQNPRHKITKRGQNVTFRCDPISEHNRLYWYRQTLGQGPEFLTYFQNEAQLEKSRLLSDRFSAERPKGSFSTLEIQRTEQGDSAMYLCASSPTIPVSTIYFGEGSWLTVV.

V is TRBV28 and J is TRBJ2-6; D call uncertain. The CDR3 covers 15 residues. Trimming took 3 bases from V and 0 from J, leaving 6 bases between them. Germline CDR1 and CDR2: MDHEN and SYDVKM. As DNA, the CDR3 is TGTGCCAGCAGTTTGAGGAGCTCTGGGGCCAACGTCCTGACTTTC. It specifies CASSLRSSGANVLTF.

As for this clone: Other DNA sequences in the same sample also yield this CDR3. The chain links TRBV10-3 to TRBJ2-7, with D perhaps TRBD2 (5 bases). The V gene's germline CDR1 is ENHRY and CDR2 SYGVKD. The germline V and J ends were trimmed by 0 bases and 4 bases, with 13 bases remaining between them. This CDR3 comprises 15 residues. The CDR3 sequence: CAISESRGETYEQYF. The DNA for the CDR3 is TGTGCCATCAGTGAGTCCCGGGGAGAAACTTACGAGCAGTACTTC.

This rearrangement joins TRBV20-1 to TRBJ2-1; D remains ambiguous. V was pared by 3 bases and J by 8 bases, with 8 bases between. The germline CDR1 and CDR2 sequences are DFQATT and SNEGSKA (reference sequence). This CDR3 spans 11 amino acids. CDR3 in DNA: TGCAGTGCTAGCTGGGGATATGAGCAGTTCTTC. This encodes CSASWGYEQFF.